This T cell receptor (beta chain) was identified during a study of T cells in AML relapse after transplant (dated by TCRdb to about 2019). Broadly, across the study: The remission controls were clinically matched patients who stayed in long-term complete remission and had more than 3 years of follow-up. Remission samples were obtained from bone marrow collected about 1 year after HSCT from patients in whom complete remission was maintained. In a retrospective study, inhibitory receptor expression and TCR repertoires of bone marrow T cells were examined in patients who had received allogeneic HSCT for myeloid malignancy.

Including the terminal cysteine and phenylalanine, the CDR3 comprises 17 residues. The read is trimmed to its CDR3 DNA, 51 bases read in frame from base 1. Within its sample, this clonotype is medium-sized (0.01 to 0.1%). There is no known antigen for this receptor. No quality values exist for individual bases; no much larger clone is one base distant. Libraries came from PCR. Instead of multiplex PCR, a modified RACE PCR protocol was used to amplify TCR alpha and beta chains from RNA. Libraries were sequenced on an Illumina MiSeq, and raw reads were demultiplexed according to sample-specific barcode combinations. For the original study's pipeline: MiXCR software was used to identify TCR clonotypes from the sequencing reads. TCRdb ran its own pipeline on the public reads, namely fastp trimming at Q25 and MiXCR clone calling, and kept in-frame beta chains. All rows with the same CDR3 protein become a single entry with the most common DNA and genes. The authors' filters were not applied to this entry. The sample yields approximately 3,600 distinct CDR3 sequences; about 10% were counted once. About 32% of the sample comes from the top ten.

The paper's findings and limits, for the study overall: Very few samples underpinned the TCR repertoire comparisons, and for unsorted bone marrow each group had only a few individuals.

The specimen comprised bone marrow, either the whole sample or a sorted T cell fraction (not recorded which), sampled in complete remission. The chain uses TRBV21-1 and TRBJ1-6; TRBD1, as called in the table, went unchecked against the DNA. TRBV21-1 is classified as a pseudogene. The receptor comes from a human donor who had a stem cell transplant for acute myeloid leukemia. Some T cells may have been brought in with the graft after a transplant. Read as DNA, the sequence is TGTGCCAGCAGCGTTCCGACAGGGGGCGCGTATAATTCACCCCTCCACTTT. Translated, this gives CASSVPTGGAYNSPLHF.